These 5 T cell receptor beta chains were sequenced from one sample in a study of OX40 agonist ivuxolimab in advanced cancers. The library came from the immunoSEQ multiplex PCR assay. TCRdb took this table from immuneACCESS and kept in-frame rearrangements with V and J called. Such tables lack part of the clones; where checked against another copy, unresolved V genes explain under half of the gap, and the rest is unexplained. In all, the sample holds 40,000 to 60,000 clones, and 85% of those were seen once. The ten largest clones capture around 20% of the sample. The specimen comprised CD4+ or CD8+ T cells sorted from blood, sampled in a trial of the OX40 agonist ivuxolimab. These receptors all stem from an adult with an advanced solid tumor such as melanoma, head and neck, liver or kidney cancer.

Comments on this clone: The junction departs from the called germline gene at one end, perhaps through a read error. The chain is built from TRBV19 and TRBJ1-2; 7 positions agree with TRBD1. This CDR3 comprises 15 residues. CDR1 and CDR2 (germline): LNHDA, SQIVND (reference sequence). CDR3 nucleotide sequence: TGTGCCAGTGGTATGGGACAGCCGAATGGGTATGGCTACACCTTC. Translation: CASGMGQPNGYGYTF.

V and J are TRBV13 and TRBJ1-6; 11 bases map to TRBD1. CDR1 and CDR2 from the germline V gene are PRHDT and FYEKMQ (reference sequence). After removal of 3 bases from V and 6 bases from J, the junction contained 1 base not matched to a gene. The CDR3 consists of 15 residues. The CDR3 nucleotides read TGTGCCAGCAGCTTGGACAGGGGGCTTAATTCACCCCTCCACTTT. Translating gives CASSLDRGLNSPLHF.

CDR3 sequence: CATHRGRFTEAFF. For the CDR3, the DNA is TGTGCCACCCACAGGGGGCGTTTCACTGAAGCTTTCTTT. The chain uses TRBV6-5 and TRBJ1-1; TRBD1 matches 9 bases. This CDR3 is 13 amino acids long. The trim removed 10 bases at V and 4 bases at J, leaving 7 bases unmatched. Looked up from germline, CDR1 is MNHEY and CDR2 is SVGAGI.

This clone was observed once. This sequence joins TRBV19 and TRBJ2-1; 11 nucleotides match TRBD2. CDR1 and CDR2 (germline): LNHDA, SQIVND (reference sequence). The CDR3 has 14 amino acids. The V segment lost 10 bases and the J segment 8 bases; nucleotides outside the gene matches: 10. Written as DNA, the CDR3 is TGTGCCACCTCTATCCTAGCGGGGGGTGATGAGCAGTTCTTC. Translated: CATSILAGGDEQFF. Supplemented by reference TRBV19 and TRBJ2-1, the full variable domain reads DGGITQSPKYLFRKEGQNVTLSCEQNLNHDAMYWYRQDPGQGLRLIYYSQIVNDFQKGDIAEGYSVSREKKESFPLTVTSAQKNPTAFYLCATSILAGGDEQFFGPGTRLTVL.

In its sample, this clone was seen a few times. This chain joins TRBV28 and TRBJ2-7, with D possibly being TRBD1 (6 bases). V was clipped by 4 bases and J by 2 bases, with 9 bases between them. The CDR3 covers 13 residues. Germline CDR1 reads MDHEN; CDR2 reads SYDVKM. CDR3 residues: CASSSRDTYEQYV. The CDR3 bases are TGTGCCAGCAGTTCCCGGGACACCTACGAGCAGTACGTC.